This T cell receptor beta chain comes out of a study of cytomegalovirus exposure and HLA in healthy donors. Method: immunoSEQ multiplex PCR; TCRdb's copy keeps in-frame clones and lacks some. The profile shows some 170,000 clones, about 83% of them singletons. CDR3 length: 14 amino acids. V was shortened by 8 bases and J by 0 bases, with 10 bases between the two germline ends. CDR1 is MNHEY and CDR2 is SVGAGI in the germline V gene. V usage is TRBV6-5 and J usage is TRBJ2-2, with D possibly being TRBD1 (6 bases). The sequencing input was PBMCs. This receptor was taken from a woman in her thirties in good health and CMV-seronegative. The CDR3 reads CASYRAPNTGELFF. DNA for the CDR3: TGTGCCAGCTACAGGGCCCCGAACACCGGGGAGCTGTTTTTT.